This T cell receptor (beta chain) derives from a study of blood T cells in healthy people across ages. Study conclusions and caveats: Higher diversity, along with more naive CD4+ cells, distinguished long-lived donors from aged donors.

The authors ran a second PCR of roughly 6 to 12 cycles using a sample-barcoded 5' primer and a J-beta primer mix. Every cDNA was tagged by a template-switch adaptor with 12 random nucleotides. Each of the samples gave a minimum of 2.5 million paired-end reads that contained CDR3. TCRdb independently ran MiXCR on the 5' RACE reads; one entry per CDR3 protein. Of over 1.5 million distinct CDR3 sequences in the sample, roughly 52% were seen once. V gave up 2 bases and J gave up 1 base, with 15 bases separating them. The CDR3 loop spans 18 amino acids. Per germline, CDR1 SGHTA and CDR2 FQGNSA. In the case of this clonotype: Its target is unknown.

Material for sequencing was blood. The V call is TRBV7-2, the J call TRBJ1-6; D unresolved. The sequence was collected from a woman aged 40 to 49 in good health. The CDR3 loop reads CASSLYGVFRSYNSPLHF. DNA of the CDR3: TGTGCCAGCAGCTTATACGGGGTTTTTCGGTCCTATAATTCACCCCTCCACTTT.